These 8 T cell receptor beta chains were sequenced from one sample in a study of blood T cell repertoires in COVID-19. Libraries were prepared by immunoSEQ multiplex PCR; TCRdb keeps only in-frame clonotypes and omits some of them. The sample yields 200,000 to 250,000 clones, approximately 86% seen once. Sample: peripheral blood. These TCRs come from a woman in her 70s with active or convalescent COVID-19.

V is TRBV18 and J is TRBJ1-3; no reliable D call. The CDR3 has 12 amino acids. Trimming took 8 bases from V and 7 from J, leaving 12 bases between them. In germline, CDR1 is KGHSH, CDR2 LQKENI. CDR3 DNA sequence: TGTGCCAGCGCCACCCCTAGGAACACCATATATTTT. Residues: CASATPRNTIYF.

As DNA, the CDR3 is TGTGCCAGCAGTCGGGGGGGGGCTTTCACCGGGGAGCTGTTTTTT. Amino acids: CASSRGGAFTGELFF. This chain uses TRBV27 with TRBJ2-2; 8 bases agree with TRBD2. Per germline, CDR1 MNHEY and CDR2 SMNVEV (reference sequence). The CDR3 sequence is 15 residues long. J was trimmed by 4 bases and V by 5 bases; bases with no gene match: 6.

The genes are TRBV6-5 and TRBJ1-6, with TRBD1 matching over 8 bases. CDR1 and CDR2 from the germline V gene are MNHEY and SVGAGI. J gave up 4 bases and V 4 bases, and 6 bases lay outside the gene matches. The CDR3 sequence is 16 residues long. CDR3 sequence: CASSLRTGIYNSPLHF. The DNA of the CDR3 is TGTGCCAGCAGTTTACGGACAGGGATTTATAATTCACCCCTCCACTTT.

Details on this clone: Other nucleotide sequences from this sample produce the same CDR3. The chain carries TRBV18 and TRBJ1-2; 8 nucleotides line up with TRBD1. After removal of 3 bases from V and 6 bases from J, the junction contained 0 bases not matched to a gene. The CDR3 has 12 residues. Germline V gives CDR1 KGHSH, CDR2 LQKENI. The CDR3 DNA is TGTGCCAGCTCACCGACAGGGGATGGCTACACCTTC. This translates into CASSPTGDGYTF. Combining the CDR3 with reference TRBV18 and TRBJ1-2 gives the whole variable domain NAGVMQNPRHLVRRRGQEARLRCSPMKGHSHVYWYRQLPEEGLKFMVYLQKENIIDESGMPKERFSAEFPKEGPSILRIQQVVRGDSAAYFCASSPTGDGYTFGSGTRLTVV.

The rearrangement uses TRBV29-1 and TRBJ2-3; the D gene is possibly TRBD2 (7 bases). The CDR3 covers 14 residues. Deletions cut 2 bases from V and 3 bases from J, with 12 bases between. Germline V gene sequence: CDR1 SQVTM, CDR2 ANQGSEA. The CDR3 loop reads CSVEPGRGTDTQYF. DNA for the CDR3: TGCAGCGTTGAACCGGGGAGGGGGACAGATACGCAGTATTTT.

In this sample, this clone turned up once. The genes are TRBV5-1 and TRBJ1-1; TRBD1 might be the D (6 bases). With 3 bases removed from V and 1 base from J, the gap between germline ends came to 7 bases. Looked up from germline, CDR1 is SGHRS and CDR2 is YFSETQ. This CDR3 has 13 amino acids. CDR3 in amino acids: CASSWGQNTEAFF. CDR3 DNA sequence: TGCGCCAGCAGCTGGGGACAGAACACTGAAGCTTTCTTT.

The rearrangement links TRBV18 to TRBJ2-1; D possibly corresponds to TRBD1 (5 bases). The ends were cut back, 6 bases at V and 7 bases at J, with 13 bases in the middle. Germline V CDR1 and CDR2: KGHSH, LQKENI. This CDR3 is 13 amino acids long. Here the CDR3 reads CASSISRDNEQFF. The CDR3, as DNA: TGTGCCAGCTCTATAAGCAGGGATAATGAGCAGTTCTTC. The full variable domain, its missing parts supplied by reference TRBV18 and TRBJ2-1, is NAGVMQNPRHLVRRRGQEARLRCSPMKGHSHVYWYRQLPEEGLKFMVYLQKENIIDESGMPKERFSAEFPKEGPSILRIQQVVRGDSAAYFCASSISRDNEQFFGPGTRLTVL.

This clone occurred once. The rearrangement joins TRBV7-3 to TRBJ2-3, with 10 bases fitting TRBD2. CDR1 is SGHTA, CDR2 FQGTGA, per germline. V gave up 5 bases and J gave up 3 bases; unmatched junction bases: 8. The CDR3 is 16 amino acids. DNA of the CDR3: TGTGCCAGCAGCCCTGAGCGGGGGGGCGGAACAGATACGCAGTATTTT. Translating it yields CASSPERGGGTDTQYF. Full variable domain (remainder filled in from reference TRBV7-3 and TRBJ2-3): GAGVSQTPSNKVTEKGKYVELRCDPISGHTALYWYRQSLGQGPEFLIYFQGTGAADDSGLPNDRFFAVRPEGSVSTLKIQRTERGDSAVYLCASSPERGGGTDTQYFGPGTRLTVL.